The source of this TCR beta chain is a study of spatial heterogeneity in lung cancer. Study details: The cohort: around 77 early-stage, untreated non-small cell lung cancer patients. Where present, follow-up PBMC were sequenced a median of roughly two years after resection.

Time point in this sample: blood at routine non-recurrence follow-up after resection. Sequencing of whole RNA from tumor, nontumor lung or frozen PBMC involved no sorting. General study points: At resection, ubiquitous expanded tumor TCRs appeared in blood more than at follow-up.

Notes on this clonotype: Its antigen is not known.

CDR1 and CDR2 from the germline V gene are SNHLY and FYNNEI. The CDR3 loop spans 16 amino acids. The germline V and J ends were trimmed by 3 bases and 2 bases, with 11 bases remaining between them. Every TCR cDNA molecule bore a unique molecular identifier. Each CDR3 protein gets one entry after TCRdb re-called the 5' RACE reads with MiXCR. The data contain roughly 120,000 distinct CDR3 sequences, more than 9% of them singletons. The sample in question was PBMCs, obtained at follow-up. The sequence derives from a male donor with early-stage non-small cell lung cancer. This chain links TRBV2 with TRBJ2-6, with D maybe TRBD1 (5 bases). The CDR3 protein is CASSEQGPPGANVLTF. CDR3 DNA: TGTGCCAGCAGTGAGCAGGGCCCACCTGGGGCCAACGTCCTGACTTTC.